This T cell receptor beta chain was obtained from a study of cytomegalovirus exposure and HLA in healthy donors. PCR primers comprised 60 Vbeta and 13 Jbeta primers. Assay used: immunoSEQ multiplex PCR; TCRdb lists only in-frame clones, some missing. The sample lists 130,000 or so clones, 60% to 80% occurring once. V was pared by 2 bases and J by 5 bases, with 15 bases of the junction left unmatched. This CDR3 spans 18 amino acids. Germline CDR1 reads LGHNA; CDR2 reads YSLEER. The sample consisted of PBMCs. The receptor was derived from a male donor in good health and CMV-seronegative. J is TRBJ2-5 and V is TRBV4-3; 9 bases align to TRBD2. CDR3 nucleotides: TGCGCCAGCAGCCAATCTCCTTGGTCACTAGCGGGCGAGGAGACCCAGTACTTC. Its translation is CASSQSPWSLAGEETQYF.